This T cell receptor beta chain was profiled in a study of beta chain features in type 1 diabetes. The germline gives CDR1 MDHEN, CDR2 SYDVKM. This CDR3 has 13 amino acids. The V end was cut by 10 bases, the J end by 1 base, with 13 bases between. Isolated RNA was reverse transcribed in full, so expressed TCRB transcripts were sequenced. TCRdb's table, derived via immunoSEQ multiplex PCR, lists solely in-frame clones and lacks some. The repertoire has approximately 140,000 clones, around 50% of them found once; the top ten carry roughly 0.42%. Approximately 110 mL of blood, on average, came from one heparinised draw per donor. Each of the CD4+ naive, central memory, regulatory and stem cell-like memory populations was sorted via CD45RO/CCR7/CD25/CD127/CD95/CD27. Details on this clone: No antigen is known for it.

Study results and caveats: PCR might favor shorter templates, equally in patients and controls. VDJ junctions from patients with type 1 diabetes contained fewer insertions and more deletions.

The chain employs TRBV28 and TRBJ1-2, with D tentatively TRBD1 (6 bases). The sequencing input was Tregs from blood. The TCR comes from a man younger than 30 in good health. Here the CDR3 DNA reads TGTGCCAACTCGAGGGGGAGTAACTATGGCTACACCTTC. This sequence encodes CANSRGSNYGYTF.